This T cell receptor (beta chain) appears in the sequencing data of a study of T cells after yellow fever vaccination (dated by TCRdb to about 2019). As for the study more broadly: Libraries from fractions with low cell numbers were prepared with the SMART-Seq v4 Ultra Low Input RNA kit. Bulk TCR alpha and beta repertoires were sequenced longitudinally to track T-cell clones before and after primary and booster YFV17D yellow fever vaccination. Two healthy male donors made up the cohort, one aged 18 to 30 years and the other aged 30 to 40 years. Blood samples were taken at several timepoints before and after primary and secondary immunization, and bulk PBMC replicates and cell subsets were isolated. What the research found in general, with its limitations: A small fraction of clonotypes showed up in both the CD4 and CD8 compartments, probably as a result of convergent recombination. Most clones expanded after primary vaccination (96% of CD4 and roughly 91% of CD8) were re-detected after the booster, suggesting that broad memory maintenance occurred. Compared with the primary T-cell response, the secondary T-cell response was faster but weaker, reaching its peak on day 5 rather than on day 15. FACS-sorted repertoires could contain abundant contaminating clonotypes from the bulk population, so computational filtering was required. Because the study included only a couple of donors, the extent to which the findings can be generalized is limited.

The treatment or condition label, as the study defines it: live attenuated yellow fever vaccine strain. PBMCs were isolated from peripheral blood using a standard Ficoll-Paque protocol. CD4 and CD8 T-cell fractions were isolated with Dynabeads CD4 and CD8 positive selection kits. TriZol was used to extract RNA from bulk PBMCs, CD4 and CD8 fractions, and dextramer-positive and dextramer-negative fractions. Comments on this clonotype: Its antigen is not yet known. Base qualities are not recorded, but no much larger clone differs from it by a single base.

TCR cDNA was synthesized by 5'RACE template switching, through which a universal primer site and unique molecular identifiers were introduced. Priming of cDNA synthesis was performed from both the TCR alpha and TCR beta constant segments. Libraries were amplified in two PCR steps, with sample barcodes and sequencing adapters added in the second step. Libraries were sequenced on Illumina HiSeq 2500 (2x100 bp) or NovaSeq (2x150 bp). The study's own analysis went as follows. Demultiplexing of reads and collapsing into UMI consensus sequences were performed with MIGEC, and V(D)J alignment was carried out with MiXCR. Using edgeR on replicate PBMC samples, clonotypes were called vaccine-responding if FDR was below 0.01 and the log2 fold change was above 5 up to day 15. CD4 or CD8 identity was assigned to each bulk clonotype according to whether the clonotype was present at higher abundance in the sequenced CD4 repertoire or the sequenced CD8 repertoire. In-frame beta chains were kept once TCRdb had trimmed the public reads at Q25 with fastp and called clones with MiXCR. One record per CDR3 amino acid sequence lists the most common genes and DNA. TCRdb, rather than the study authors, made the V and J calls. The sample records 240,000 or so distinct CDR3 sequences, 6.9% of which are singletons. The ten largest make up more than 0.8% of the sample.

Sequencing was performed on CD4+ T cells sorted from PBMCs, taken 15 days after the yellow fever booster vaccination. This sequence originates from a man aged 25-45 years who received the YFV17D yellow fever vaccine.

The nucleotides are TGCAGCCCCCTAGAGCGGGCCCCGAGCACAGATACGCAGTATTTT. It encodes CSPLERAPSTDTQYF. The rearranged segments are TRBV20-1 and TRBJ2-3, with TRBD2 perhaps the D gene, on 6 matching bases. The CDR3 starts with the cysteine, ends with the phenylalanine, and has 15 residues. The DNA shown is the 45-base CDR3, in frame from base 1. Based on the germline V gene (reference sequence), the CDR1 and CDR2 sequences are DFQATT and SNEGSKA.